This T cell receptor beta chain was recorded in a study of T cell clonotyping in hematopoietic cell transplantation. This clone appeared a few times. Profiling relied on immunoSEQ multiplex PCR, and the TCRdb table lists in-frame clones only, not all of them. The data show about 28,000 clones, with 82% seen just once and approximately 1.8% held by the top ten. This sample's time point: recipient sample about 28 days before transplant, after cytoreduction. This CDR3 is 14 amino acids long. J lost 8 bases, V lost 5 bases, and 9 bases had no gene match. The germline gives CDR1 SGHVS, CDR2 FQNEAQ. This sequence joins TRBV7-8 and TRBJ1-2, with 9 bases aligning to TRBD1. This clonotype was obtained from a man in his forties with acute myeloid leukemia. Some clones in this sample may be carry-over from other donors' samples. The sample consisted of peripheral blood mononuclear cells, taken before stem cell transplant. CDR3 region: CASSPHRDRVGYTF. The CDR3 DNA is TGTGCCAGCAGCCCACACCGGGACAGGGTCGGCTACACCTTC.